The next 15 T cell receptor beta chains were all read from a single sample in a study of blood T cell repertoires in COVID-19. Produced via immunoSEQ multiplex PCR; TCRdb's table is partial and in-frame only. The data hold 150,000 to 200,000 clones, with approximately 79% observed a single time. Sequencing used peripheral blood. These receptors were taken from a woman aged 35 to 49 with COVID-19, enrolled during active disease.

As DNA, the CDR3 is TGCGCCAGCAGCTTCGACCCGGGACAAAATATTGACTACACCTTC. Its protein product is CASSFDPGQNIDYTF. This rearrangement joins TRBV5-1 to TRBJ1-2, with D maybe TRBD1 (6 bases). This CDR3 comprises 15 residues. The germline CDR1 and CDR2 sequences are SGHRS and YFSETQ. V was clipped by 2 bases and J by 10 bases, with 21 bases between them.

The V call is TRBV28, the J call TRBJ2-1, with D hard to call. The CDR3 contains 13 residues. V was pared by 3 bases and J by 6 bases, with 9 bases between. The germline V gene has CDR1 MDHEN and CDR2 SYDVKM. The CDR3 here is CASSFSLSNEQFF. DNA of the CDR3: TGTGCCAGCAGTTTTAGCCTTTCCAATGAGCAGTTCTTC. Together with reference TRBV28 and TRBJ2-1, the CDR3 gives the full variable domain: DVKVTQSSRYLVKRTGEKVFLECVQDMDHENMFWYRQDPGLGLRLIYFSYDVKMKEKGDIPEGYSVSREKKERFSLILESASTNQTSMYLCASSFSLSNEQFFGPGTRLTVL.

The rearrangement joins TRBV5-1 to TRBJ2-7, with TRBD1 matching 7 bases. The ends lost 4 bases at V and 5 bases at J; junction bases unmatched: 9. The CDR3 covers 14 residues. Looked up from germline, CDR1 is SGHRS and CDR2 is YFSETQ. The CDR3 is CASSRDSPLDEQYF. CDR3 in DNA: TGCGCCAGCAGCCGGGACAGCCCTCTTGACGAGCAGTACTTC.

The rearrangement links TRBV29-1 to TRBJ2-1, with D tentatively TRBD1 (6 bases). CDR1 is SQVTM, CDR2 ANQGSEA, per germline. The CDR3 runs to 13 residues. With 5 bases removed from V and 9 bases from J, the gap between germline ends came to 17 bases. CDR3 DNA: TGCAGCGTTTACCGAACAGGGTCCGTTGAGCAGTTCTTC. It specifies CSVYRTGSVEQFF.

The chain uses TRBV4-1 and TRBJ1-1, with D perhaps TRBD1 (5 bases). CDR1 and CDR2 (germline): MGHRA, YSYEKL. V was shortened by 4 bases and J by 10 bases, with 16 bases between the two germline ends. The length of the CDR3 is 13 residues. This CDR3 is CASSPQGEGLAFF. The CDR3 coding sequence is TGCGCCAGCAGCCCCCAGGGCGAAGGCTTAGCTTTCTTT.

The chain joins TRBV2 to TRBJ2-5, with a tentative D call TRBD2 (6 bases). Germline V gene data show CDR1 as SNHLY and CDR2 as FYNNEI. V shed 4 bases and J shed 5 bases, with 17 bases lying between them. This CDR3 has 15 amino acids. The CDR3 DNA is TGTGCCAGCAGTGTATTACGCGGGACCCAGGAGACCCAGTACTTC. Its translation is CASSVLRGTQETQYF.

This clone was counted a few times. The chain couples TRBV7-3 to TRBJ1-1; TRBD1 matches 9 bases. The CDR3 is made up of 17 amino acids. Looked up from germline, CDR1 is SGHTA and CDR2 is FQGTGA. J was trimmed by 1 base and V by 1 base; bases with no gene match: 7. The chain's CDR3 is CASSLSGGTGKNTEAFF. The CDR3 nucleotides read TGTGCCAGCAGCTTAAGTGGTGGGACAGGGAAGAACACTGAAGCTTTCTTT.

This clone appeared once. V and J are TRBV18 and TRBJ2-5; TRBD1 is a possible D gene (5 bases). The V end lost 3 bases, the J end lost 5 bases, and 16 bases lay between the germline ends. The CDR3 has 15 residues. Per germline, CDR1 KGHSH and CDR2 LQKENI. DNA for the CDR3: TGTGCCAGCTCACCGGATTTAGGGGCGGTGGAGACCCAGTACTTC. It specifies CASSPDLGAVETQYF. Variable domain in full (rest from reference TRBV18 and TRBJ2-5): NAGVMQNPRHLVRRRGQEARLRCSPMKGHSHVYWYRQLPEEGLKFMVYLQKENIIDESGMPKERFSAEFPKEGPSILRIQQVVRGDSAAYFCASSPDLGAVETQYFGPGTRLLVL.

The gene calls are TRBV3-1 (or the pseudogene TRBV3-2) and TRBJ2-1; D might be TRBD1 (5 bases). Trimming pared 11 bases from V and 0 bases from J, leaving 17 bases between. CDR1 and CDR2 from the germline V gene are LGHDT and YNNKEL (reference sequence). The CDR3 is 15 residues long. CDR3 region: CASRAARSSYNEQFF. The CDR3, as DNA: TGTGCCTCCAGGGCGGCTCGGAGCTCCTACAATGAGCAGTTCTTC.

This clone was detected only once. CDR3 DNA sequence: TGCAGCGTAAACATGGCATCTGGGGCCAACGTCCTGACTTTC. Amino acid sequence: CSVNMASGANVLTF. J is TRBJ2-6 and V is TRBV29-1; no clear D gene. Between the trimmed V and J ends, which lost 6 bases and 1 base, there was a span of 10 bases. The CDR3 loop spans 14 amino acids. Germline V gene sequence: CDR1 SQVTM, CDR2 ANQGSEA.

J is TRBJ1-2 and V is TRBV19; the match to TRBD1 covers 9 bases. Trimming cost V 3 bases and J 7 bases; bases outside gene matches: 6. The CDR3 spans 14 residues. The germline gives CDR1 LNHDA, CDR2 SQIVND (reference sequence). CDR3 sequence reads: CASSIWDRDGGYTF. CDR3 DNA: TGTGCCAGTAGTATTTGGGACAGGGATGGTGGCTACACCTTC.

The chain couples TRBV7-3 to TRBJ2-2, with 7 bases lining up with TRBD1. The CDR3 loop spans 13 amino acids. Germline V gives CDR1 SGHTA, CDR2 FQGTGA. V lost 4 bases to trimming and J lost 6 bases; unmatched junction nucleotides: 2. The CDR3 sequence: CASSSGQAGELFF. In nucleotides, the CDR3 is TGTGCCAGCAGCTCCGGACAGGCCGGGGAGCTGTTTTTT.

The genes are TRBV28 and TRBJ2-7; D gene unclear. This CDR3 spans 12 amino acids. Per germline, CDR1 MDHEN and CDR2 SYDVKM. Trimming removed 2 bases at V and 4 bases at J, with 6 bases between. CDR3 in amino acids: CASSLQAYEQYF. CDR3 coding DNA: TGTGCCAGCAGTTTACAAGCTTACGAGCAGTACTTC.

J is TRBJ1-6 and V is TRBV30; no definite D call. CDR1 is GTSNPN and CDR2 is SVGIG in the germline V gene (reference sequence). V was trimmed by 2 bases and J by 8 bases, leaving 7 bases between them. The CDR3 consists of 12 residues. The CDR3 bases are TGTGCCTGGAGTTTGGCGGATTCACCCCTCCACTTT. Amino acid sequence: CAWSLADSPLHF.

This chain joins TRBV5-1 and TRBJ2-2; 7 bases match TRBD1. V shed 3 bases and J 5 bases; nucleotides not matched to a gene: 4. Germline CDR1 SGHRS, CDR2 YFSETQ. The CDR3 runs to 14 residues. The CDR3 here is CASSSTGVTGELFF. The DNA of the CDR3 is TGCGCCAGCAGCTCTACAGGGGTGACCGGGGAGCTGTTTTTT.